This is a list of T cell receptor beta chains from one sample in a study of CD8 T cells in Susac syndrome. TCRdb fed the immunoSEQ multiplex PCR reads into MiXCR, producing one record per CDR3 protein. This sample has 95,000 to 150,000 distinct CDR3 sequences, with roughly 94% found just once. The sample taken for sequencing was CD8+ T cells from PBMCs. The receptors were gathered from a human donor with Susac syndrome. Both conserved end residues are trimmed from each CDR3. For some rows the clone size is stated as once, few or many, or as a class when expanded; others skip it.

j_gene,abundance,v_gene,CDR3aa
TRBJ2-5,.,TRBV24-1,ATSDLWQQETQY
TRBJ1-5,.,TRBV6-5,ASSYGSNQPQH
TRBJ2-1,once,TRBV11-2,ASSGRDRAFNEQF
TRBJ2-7,.,TRBV20-1,IRRWIRGGRYEQY
TRBJ2-1,.,TRBV24-1,ATSESGGWEQF
TRBJ2-1,.,TRBV4-1,ASSDTGNSHEQF
TRBJ1-4,.,TRBV7-9,ASSLIGKSTNEKLF
TRBJ2-7,.,TRBV2,ASRTKQTYEQY
TRBJ1-6,.,TRBV27,ASSFGTWGSPLH
TRBJ1-1,.,TRBV14,ASSQYATEAF